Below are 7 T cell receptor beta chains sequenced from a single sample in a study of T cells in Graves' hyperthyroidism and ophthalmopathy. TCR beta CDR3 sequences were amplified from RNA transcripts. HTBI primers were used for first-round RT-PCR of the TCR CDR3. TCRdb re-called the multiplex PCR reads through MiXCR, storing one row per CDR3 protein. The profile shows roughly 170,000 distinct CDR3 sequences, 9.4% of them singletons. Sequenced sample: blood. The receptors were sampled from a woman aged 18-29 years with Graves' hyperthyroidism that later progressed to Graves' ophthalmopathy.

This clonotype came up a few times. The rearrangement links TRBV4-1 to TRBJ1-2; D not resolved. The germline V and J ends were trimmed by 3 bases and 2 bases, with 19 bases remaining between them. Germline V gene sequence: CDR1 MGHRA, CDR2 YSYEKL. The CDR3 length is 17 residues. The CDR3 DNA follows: TGCGCCAGCAGCCATGAAAGCATAGGGTCAGCCAACTATGGCTACACCTTC. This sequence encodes CASSHESIGSANYGYTF.

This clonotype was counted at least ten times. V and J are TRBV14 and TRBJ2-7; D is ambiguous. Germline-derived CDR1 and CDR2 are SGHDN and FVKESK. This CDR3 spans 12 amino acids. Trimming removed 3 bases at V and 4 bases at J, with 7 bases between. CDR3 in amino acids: CASSQNVYEQYF. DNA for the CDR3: TGTGCCAGCAGCCAGAACGTTTACGAGCAGTACTTC.

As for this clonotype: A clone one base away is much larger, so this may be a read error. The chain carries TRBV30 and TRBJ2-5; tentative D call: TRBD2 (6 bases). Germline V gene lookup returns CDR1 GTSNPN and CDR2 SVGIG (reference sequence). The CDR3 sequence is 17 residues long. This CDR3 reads CAWSARSRAGIQENQYF. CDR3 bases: TGTGCCTGGAGTGCCCGATCTCGGGCGGGGATCCAAGAGAACCAGTACTTC.

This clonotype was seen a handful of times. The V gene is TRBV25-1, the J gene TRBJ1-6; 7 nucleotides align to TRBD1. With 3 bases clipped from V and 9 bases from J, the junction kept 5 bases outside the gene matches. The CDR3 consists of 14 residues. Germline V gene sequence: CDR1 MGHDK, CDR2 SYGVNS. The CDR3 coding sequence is TGTGCCAGCAGTGACCCAGGGGGTATTTCACCCCTCCACTTT. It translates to CASSDPGGISPLHF.

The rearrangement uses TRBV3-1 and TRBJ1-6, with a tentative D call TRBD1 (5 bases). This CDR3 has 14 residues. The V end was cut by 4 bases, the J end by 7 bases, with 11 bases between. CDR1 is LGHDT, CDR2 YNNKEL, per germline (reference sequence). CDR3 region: CASSLGTQNSPLHF. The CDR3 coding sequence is TGTGCCAGCAGCCTAGGGACGCAGAATTCACCCCTCCACTTT.

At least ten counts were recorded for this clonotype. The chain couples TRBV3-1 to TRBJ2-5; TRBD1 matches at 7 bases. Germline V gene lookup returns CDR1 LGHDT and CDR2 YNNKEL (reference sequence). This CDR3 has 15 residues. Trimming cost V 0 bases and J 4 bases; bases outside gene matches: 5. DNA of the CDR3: TGTGCCAGCAGCCAAGACGGGACAGAGAGAGAGACCCAGTACTTC. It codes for CASSQDGTERETQYF.

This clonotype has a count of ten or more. The CDR3 bases are TGCAGTGTCTCGTCCGGCGCGGGCAATCAGCCCCAGCATTTT. Amino acid sequence: CSVSSGAGNQPQHF. The rearrangement uses TRBV20-1 and TRBJ1-5; D unresolved. The CDR3 consists of 14 residues. Trimming took off 7 bases at V and 2 bases at J, with 15 bases between the two ends. From germline, CDR1 is DFQATT and CDR2 SNEGSKA (reference sequence).